Below, 7 T cell receptor beta chains from the same sample are listed, as sequenced in a study of shared clonotypes between healthy human individuals. Clones were read by immunoSEQ multiplex PCR, and TCRdb kept only the in-frame ones, dropping some. The data hold approximately 2.3 million clones, with approximately 93% observed a single time. Sequencing was carried out using naive CD4+ T cells from PBMCs. Subset of the sample: CD45RA+ positively selected. All receptors derive from a man aged 18 to 29 in good health. Some clones in this sample may be carry-over from other donors' samples.

The gene calls are TRBV5-1 and TRBJ2-7; 12 bases map to TRBD1. Trimming took 4 bases from V and 3 from J; bases not matched to a gene: 2. This CDR3 region has 14 residues. The germline gives CDR1 SGHRS, CDR2 YFSETQ. The CDR3: CASSRDRGHYEQYF. The CDR3 nucleotides are TGCGCCAGCAGCCGGGACAGGGGGCACTACGAGCAGTACTTC.

This rearrangement joins TRBV5-1 to TRBJ2-1; the D gene is possibly TRBD1 (5 bases). The germline V gene has CDR1 SGHRS and CDR2 YFSETQ. The CDR3 length is 15 residues. V lost 3 bases and J 0 bases, leaving 10 bases between the germline ends. The CDR3 DNA follows: TGCGCCAGCAGCTCTGGGGCTAGCTCCTACAATGAGCAGTTCTTC. It translates to CASSSGASSYNEQFF.

V and J are TRBV5-1 and TRBJ2-7, with TRBD2 matching 11 bases. V trimming: 4 bases; J trimming: 0 bases; junction bases outside the gene matches: 6. Germline CDR1 and CDR2: SGHRS and YFSETQ. This CDR3 contains 16 residues. The CDR3 nucleotides are TGCGCCAGCAGCCGCTCTAGCGGGGGGAGCTCCTACGAGCAGTACTTC. Its translation: CASSRSSGGSSYEQYF.

This sequence joins TRBV28 and TRBJ2-7; D perhaps matches TRBD2 (5 bases). CDR1 and CDR2 (germline): MDHEN, SYDVKM. The CDR3 spans 13 residues. V lost 5 bases to trimming and J lost 2 bases, with 10 bases between them. The CDR3 here is CASSPGLTYEQYF. In DNA form, the CDR3 reads TGTGCCAGCAGTCCTGGACTCACCTACGAGCAGTACTTC.

The rearrangement uses TRBV28 and TRBJ2-7; 9 bases are shared with TRBD1. V was clipped by 4 bases and J by 2 bases; unmatched bases: 9. This CDR3 region has 16 residues. Germline V gene data show CDR1 as MDHEN and CDR2 as SYDVKM. The CDR3 nucleotides are TGTGCCAGCAGTTCCCCGGGGACAGGGAACACCTACGAGCAGTACTTC. Translation: CASSSPGTGNTYEQYF.

The chain couples TRBV28 to TRBJ1-2; 8 bases map to TRBD1. V shed 8 bases and J 6 bases; nucleotides not matched to a gene: 14. Germline V lookup: CDR1 MDHEN, CDR2 SYDVKM. The CDR3 is 15 residues long. CDR3: CASLSPGGLLHGYTF. The CDR3 DNA reads as TGTGCCAGCCTAAGTCCAGGGGGCCTCCTTCATGGCTACACCTTC.

The rearrangement links TRBV27 to TRBJ2-3, with D perhaps matching TRBD2 (5 bases). Trimming pared 10 bases from V and 0 bases from J, leaving 20 bases between. The germline CDR1 and CDR2 sequences are MNHEY and SMNVEV (reference sequence). The CDR3 loop spans 16 amino acids. CDR3 bases: TGTGCCACCGGATCCCGGGGTAGGGTTAGCACAGATACGCAGTATTTT. As protein: CATGSRGRVSTDTQYF.